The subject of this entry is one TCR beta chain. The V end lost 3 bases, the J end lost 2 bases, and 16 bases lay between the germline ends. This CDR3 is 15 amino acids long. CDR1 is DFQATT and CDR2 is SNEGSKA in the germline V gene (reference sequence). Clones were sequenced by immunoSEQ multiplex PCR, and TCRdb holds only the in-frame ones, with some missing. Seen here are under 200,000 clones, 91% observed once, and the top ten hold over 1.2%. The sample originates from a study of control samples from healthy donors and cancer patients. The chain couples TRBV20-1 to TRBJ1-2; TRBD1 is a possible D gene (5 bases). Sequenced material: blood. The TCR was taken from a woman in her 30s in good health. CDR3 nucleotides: TGCAGTGCTAGTTCCGGGACCGCCACGAACTATGGCTACACCTTC. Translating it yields CSASSGTATNYGYTF.